This TCR beta chain was retrieved from a study of spatial heterogeneity in lung cancer. TCRdb itself ran the 5' RACE reads through MiXCR, one entry per CDR3 protein. The table includes about 70,000 distinct CDR3 sequences, 8% to 9% detected once. As to time point: blood at routine non-recurrence follow-up after resection. Extraction of whole RNA from tumor, nontumor lung or frozen PBMC preceded unsorted sequencing. Notes on this clonotype: Its target is unknown.

Points from the study as a whole: The appearance of ubiquitous expanded tumor TCRs in blood was greater at resection than follow-up.

The CDR3 has 13 residues. Trimming stripped 4 bases from V and 9 bases from J, with 13 bases between. Germline V gives CDR1 MGHDK, CDR2 SYGVNS. The source is a female donor with early-stage non-small cell lung cancer. The starting material was PBMCs, obtained at follow-up. The chain links TRBV25-1 to TRBJ2-4; possible D gene TRBD1, 5 bases. The CDR3 loop reads CASSASKGAIQYF. As DNA, the CDR3 is TGTGCCAGCAGTGCCAGTAAAGGGGCCATTCAGTACTTC.